Listed here is a single T cell receptor (beta chain). These data belong to a study of CD8 T cells in ankylosing spondylitis. Using its own MiXCR run on the 5' RACE reads, TCRdb lists one record per CDR3 protein. There are roughly 130,000 distinct CDR3 sequences in the sample; roughly 13% occur only once, and just under 3% lies in the top ten. Source material: blood, either unsorted or a sorted T cell fraction (not recorded which). This TCR came from a female donor with ankylosing spondylitis or in good health (not recorded which).

The CDR3 sequence is CASSLNPGNTEAFF. CDR3 bases: TGTGCCAGCAGCTTAAATCCGGGGAACACTGAAGCTTTCTTT. The rearrangement uses TRBV7-2 and TRBJ1-1; D remains ambiguous. Germline assignment: CDR1 SGHTA and CDR2 FQGNSA. The length of the CDR3 is 14 residues. Trimming pared 2 bases from V and 1 base from J, leaving 8 bases between.